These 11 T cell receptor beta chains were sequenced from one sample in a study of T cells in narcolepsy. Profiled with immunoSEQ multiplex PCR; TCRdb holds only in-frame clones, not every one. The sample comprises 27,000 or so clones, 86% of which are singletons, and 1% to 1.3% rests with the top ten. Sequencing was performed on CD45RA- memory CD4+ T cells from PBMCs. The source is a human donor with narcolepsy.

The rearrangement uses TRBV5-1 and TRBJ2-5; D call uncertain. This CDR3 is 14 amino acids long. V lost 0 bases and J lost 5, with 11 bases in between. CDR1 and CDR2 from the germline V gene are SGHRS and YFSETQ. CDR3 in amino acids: CASSLEGRTETQYF. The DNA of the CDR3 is TGCGCCAGCAGCTTGGAGGGCAGGACGGAGACCCAGTACTTC.

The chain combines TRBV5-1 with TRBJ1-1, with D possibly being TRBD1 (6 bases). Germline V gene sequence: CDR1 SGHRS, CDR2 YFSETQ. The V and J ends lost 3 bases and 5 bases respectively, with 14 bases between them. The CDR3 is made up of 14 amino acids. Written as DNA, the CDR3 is TGCGCCAGCAGCTCCTACAGGGTAGGAACTGAAGCTTTCTTT. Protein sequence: CASSSYRVGTEAFF.

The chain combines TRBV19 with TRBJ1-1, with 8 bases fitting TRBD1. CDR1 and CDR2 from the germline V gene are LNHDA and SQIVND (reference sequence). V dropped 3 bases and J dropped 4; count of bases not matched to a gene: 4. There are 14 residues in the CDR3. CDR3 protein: CASSMGQATTEAFF. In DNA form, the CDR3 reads TGTGCCAGTAGTATGGGACAGGCCACCACTGAAGCTTTCTTT.

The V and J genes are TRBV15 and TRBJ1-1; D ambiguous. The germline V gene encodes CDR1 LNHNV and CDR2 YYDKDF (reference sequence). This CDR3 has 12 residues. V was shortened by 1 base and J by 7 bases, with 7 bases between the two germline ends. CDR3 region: CATSRVGYEAFF. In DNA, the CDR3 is TGTGCCACCAGCAGAGTGGGTTATGAAGCTTTCTTT.

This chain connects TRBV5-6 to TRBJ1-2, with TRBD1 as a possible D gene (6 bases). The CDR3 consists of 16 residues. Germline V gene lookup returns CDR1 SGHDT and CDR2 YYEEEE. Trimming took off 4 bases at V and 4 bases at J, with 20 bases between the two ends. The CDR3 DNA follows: TGTGCCAGCAGCCCGCAGTCTCTACAGGGAGTCTATGGCTACACCTTC. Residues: CASSPQSLQGVYGYTF.

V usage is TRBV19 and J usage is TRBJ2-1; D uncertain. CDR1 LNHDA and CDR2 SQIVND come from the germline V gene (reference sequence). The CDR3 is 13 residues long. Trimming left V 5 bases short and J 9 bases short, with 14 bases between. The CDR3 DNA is TGTGCCAGTAGTGGGGTGTGGGGTGGTGAGCAGTTCTTC. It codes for CASSGVWGGEQFF. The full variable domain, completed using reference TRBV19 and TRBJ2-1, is DGGITQSPKYLFRKEGQNVTLSCEQNLNHDAMYWYRQDPGQGLRLIYYSQIVNDFQKGDIAEGYSVSREKKESFPLTVTSAQKNPTAFYLCASSGVWGGEQFFGPGTRLTVL.

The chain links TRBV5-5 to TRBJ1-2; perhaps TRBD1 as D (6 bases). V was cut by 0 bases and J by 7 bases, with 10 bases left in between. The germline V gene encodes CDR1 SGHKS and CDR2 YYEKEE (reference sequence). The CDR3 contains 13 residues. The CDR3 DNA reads TGTGCCAGCAGCTTGGGAACAGGGTTTGGCTACACCTTC. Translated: CASSLGTGFGYTF.

For the CDR3, the DNA is TGTGCCAGCTCACCAAACCAGGACACGCAGTATTTT. It specifies CASSPNQDTQYF. V gene TRBV18 combines with J gene TRBJ2-3; D is ambiguous. This CDR3 contains 12 residues. V was shortened by 2 bases and J by 9 bases, with 9 bases between the two germline ends. The germline V gene encodes CDR1 KGHSH and CDR2 LQKENI.

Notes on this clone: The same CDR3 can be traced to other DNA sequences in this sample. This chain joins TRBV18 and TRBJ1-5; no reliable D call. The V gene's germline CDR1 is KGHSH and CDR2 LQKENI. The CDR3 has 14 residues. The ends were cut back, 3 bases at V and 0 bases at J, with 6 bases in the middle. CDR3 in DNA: TGTGCCAGCTCACCCGGCTATAGCAATCAGCCCCAGCATTTT. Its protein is CASSPGYSNQPQHF.

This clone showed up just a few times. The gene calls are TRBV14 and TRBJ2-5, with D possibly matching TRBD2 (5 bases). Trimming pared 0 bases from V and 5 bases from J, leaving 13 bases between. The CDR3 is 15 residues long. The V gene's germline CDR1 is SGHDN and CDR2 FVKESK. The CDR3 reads CASSQEHGGAETQYF. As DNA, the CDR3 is TGTGCCAGCAGCCAAGAGCACGGAGGAGCGGAGACCCAGTACTTC.

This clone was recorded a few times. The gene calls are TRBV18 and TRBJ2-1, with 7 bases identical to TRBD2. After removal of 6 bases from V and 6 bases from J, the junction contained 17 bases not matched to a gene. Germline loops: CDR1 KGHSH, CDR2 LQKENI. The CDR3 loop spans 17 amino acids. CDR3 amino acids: CASSLFASGNGANEQFF. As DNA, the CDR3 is TGTGCCAGCTCTCTGTTTGCTAGCGGAAATGGAGCCAATGAGCAGTTCTTC.